Below, 30 T cell receptor beta chains from the same sample are listed, as sequenced in a study of T cells after yellow fever vaccination. TCRdb fed the 5' RACE reads into MiXCR, producing one record per CDR3 protein. The sample shows over 70,000 distinct CDR3 sequences, roughly 7.4% of them seen only once. The starting material was CD8+ T cells sorted from PBMCs, obtained on the day of the yellow fever booster vaccination. These receptor sequences come from a man younger than 45 who received the YFV17D yellow fever vaccine.

A few counts support this clonotype. This rearrangement joins TRBV14 to TRBJ2-1; TRBD2 might be the D (6 bases). The germline V and J ends were trimmed by 4 bases and 2 bases, with 12 bases remaining between them. Germline CDR1 and CDR2: SGHDN and FVKESK. CDR3 size: 15 residues. The CDR3 region is CASSRERGAYNEQFF. The CDR3 coding sequence is TGTGCCAGCAGCCGTGAACGCGGGGCCTACAATGAGCAGTTCTTC.

This clonotype turned up a few times. The chain couples TRBV28 to TRBJ2-1; TRBD2 aligns across 7 bases. Per the germline V gene, CDR1 is MDHEN and CDR2 is SYDVKM. The V and J ends lost 6 bases and 1 base, in that order; junction bases with no gene match: 6. The CDR3 loop spans 15 amino acids. CDR3 bases: TGTGCCAGCAGCGTAGCGGGCGCTTCCTACAATGAGCAGTTCTTC. Translation gives CASSVAGASYNEQFF. Filled out from reference TRBV28 and TRBJ2-1, the complete variable domain reads DVKVTQSSRYLVKRTGEKVFLECVQDMDHENMFWYRQDPGLGLRLIYFSYDVKMKEKGDIPEGYSVSREKKERFSLILESASTNQTSMYLCASSVAGASYNEQFFGPGTRLTVL.

The chain employs TRBV12-5 and TRBJ2-2; the D is unclear. The germline CDR1 and CDR2 sequences are LGHNT and FRNRAP. This CDR3 region has 13 residues. CDR3 in DNA: TGTGCCTCCTCCCCTTCCACAACCGGGGAGCTGTTTTTT. Protein product: CASSPSTTGELFF.

This clonotype appeared a few times. V gene TRBV3-1 combines with J gene TRBJ2-5; a possible D gene is TRBD2 (6 bases). This CDR3 spans 15 amino acids. Germline CDR1 is LGHDT and CDR2 is YNNKEL (reference sequence). The V gene lost 0 bases and the J gene lost 4 bases, with 12 bases spanning the gap. CDR3 sequence (DNA): TGTGCCAGCAGCCAAGATCCAGTGGGGGGAGAGACCCAGTACTTC. Protein product: CASSQDPVGGETQYF.

This clonotype was seen repeatedly, ten times or more. The rearrangement links TRBV23-1 to TRBJ2-3; D remains unclear. TRBV23-1 is known as an ORF, though its function is uncertain. V was pared by 4 bases and J by 4 bases, with 9 bases between. The CDR3 has 13 residues. CDR3 nucleotides: TGCGCCAGCAGTCGTACTGGATCAGATACGCAGTATTTT. It codes for CASSRTGSDTQYF.

This clonotype appeared many times. The chain combines TRBV4-3 with TRBJ2-2; D gene ambiguous. The CDR3 extends over 15 amino acids. Germline CDR1 is LGHNA and CDR2 is YSLEER. The germline V and J ends were trimmed by 0 bases and 1 base, with 6 bases remaining between them. The CDR3 here is CASSQDSRNTGELFF. The CDR3 coding sequence is TGCGCCAGCAGCCAAGATAGCAGGAACACCGGGGAGCTGTTTTTT.

The chain couples TRBV4-3 to TRBJ1-4; 9 nucleotides line up with TRBD1. Germline assignment: CDR1 LGHNA and CDR2 YSLEER. The ends lost 4 bases at V and 8 bases at J; junction bases unmatched: 14. The CDR3 loop spans 17 amino acids. The CDR3, as DNA: TGCGCCAGCAGCCCAACCCCGGGACAGGGAGTGACGGAAAAACTGTTTTTT. It is translated as CASSPTPGQGVTEKLFF.

Here the CDR3 reads CASSGTAVFGQYF. DNA of the CDR3: TGTGCCAGCTCCGGGACAGCTGTCTTTGGGCAGTACTTC. The V call is TRBV7-9, the J call TRBJ2-7; 7 nucleotides agree with TRBD1. Germline CDR1 reads SEHNR; CDR2 reads FQNEAQ (reference sequence). The trim removed 8 bases at V and 9 bases at J, leaving 13 bases unmatched. The CDR3 runs to 13 residues.

The chain carries TRBV5-1 and TRBJ2-4, with D uncertain. Trimming left V 1 base short and J 2 bases short, with 13 bases between. Germline V gene sequence: CDR1 SGHRS, CDR2 YFSETQ. This CDR3 spans 16 amino acids. In DNA, the CDR3 is TGCGCCAGCAGCTTGAGAAGGGTAGGGACCAAAAACATTCAGTACTTC. This sequence encodes CASSLRRVGTKNIQYF.

V is TRBV7-8 and J is TRBJ2-7; 7 positions match TRBD2. The ends lost 4 bases at V and 3 bases at J; junction bases unmatched: 3. This CDR3 has 13 amino acids. Germline CDR1 and CDR2: SGHVS and FQNEAQ. In nucleotides, the CDR3 is TGTGCCAGCAGCTGGGGGGGTTTCTACGAGCAGTACTTC. It codes for CASSWGGFYEQYF.

The table lists this clonotype with a few counts. The chain has TRBV14 and TRBJ2-7; D unclear. This CDR3 region has 12 residues. V was trimmed by 1 base and J by 4 bases, leaving 5 bases between them. Per the germline V gene, CDR1 is SGHDN and CDR2 is FVKESK. CDR3 loop: CASSQGFYEQYF. CDR3 sequence (DNA): TGTGCCAGCAGCCAAGGTTTTTACGAGCAGTACTTC.

This clonotype was counted a few times. The chain is built from TRBV5-5 and TRBJ2-6; D unclear. Germline CDR1 reads SGHKS; CDR2 reads YYEKEE (reference sequence). The CDR3 loop spans 14 amino acids. V lost 4 bases and J 4 bases, leaving 9 bases between the germline ends. The CDR3, as DNA: TGTGCCAGCAGCACTACCTACGGGGCCAACGTCCTGACTTTC. This codes for CASSTTYGANVLTF.

The chain has TRBV28 and TRBJ1-1; D remains unclear. This CDR3 contains 12 residues. V was clipped by 2 bases and J by 7 bases, with 8 bases between them. Germline assignment: CDR1 MDHEN and CDR2 SYDVKM. CDR3 amino acids: CASSLAGGEAFF. The CDR3 DNA is TGTGCCAGCAGTTTAGCCGGTGGTGAAGCTTTCTTT.

The V gene is TRBV6-2 or TRBV6-3, the J gene TRBJ2-7; 8 bases are a match to TRBD2. The CDR3 length is 16 residues. After removal of 3 bases from V and 3 bases from J, the junction contained 10 bases not matched to a gene. CDR1 and CDR2 from the germline V gene are MNHEY and SVGEGT. This CDR3 is CASSYGAGANYYEQYF. In DNA form, the CDR3 reads TGTGCCAGCAGTTATGGAGCGGGAGCGAACTACTACGAGCAGTACTTC.

This clonotype was recorded at least ten times. The chain links TRBV11-2 to TRBJ2-1, with D uncertain. Germline CDR1 is SGHAT and CDR2 is FQNNGV. The CDR3 spans 12 residues. V was cut by 0 bases and J by 12 bases, with 9 bases left in between. The chain's CDR3 is CASSLDGRLQFF. The CDR3 DNA reads TGTGCCAGCAGCTTAGATGGCCGTTTGCAGTTCTTC.

This clonotype was recorded many times. The V call is TRBV4-3, the J call TRBJ2-3; weak D call: TRBD1 (6 bases). Germline V gene lookup returns CDR1 LGHNA and CDR2 YSLEER. Trimming left V 5 bases short and J 3 bases short, with 9 bases between. The CDR3 contains 13 residues. The CDR3 DNA sequence: TGCGCCAGCAGCACAGGGTGGACAGATACGCAGTATTTT. Amino acid sequence: CASSTGWTDTQYF.

This clonotype was counted a few times. This chain uses TRBV20-1 with TRBJ2-1; a weak D match, TRBD2 (6 bases). The CDR3 totals 15 residues. Germline V gives CDR1 DFQATT, CDR2 SNEGSKA (reference sequence). The V and J ends lost 0 bases and 4 bases respectively, with 13 bases between them. The CDR3 loop is CSARDGGLPYNEQFF. The CDR3 DNA reads as TGCAGTGCTAGAGATGGGGGACTCCCATACAATGAGCAGTTCTTC.

There are many counts of this clonotype. The J gene is TRBJ2-5, the V gene TRBV7-9; the D gene is possibly TRBD2 (5 bases). Deletions cut 5 bases from V and 3 bases from J, with 19 bases between. This CDR3 comprises 16 residues. Germline V lookup: CDR1 SEHNR, CDR2 FQNEAQ (reference sequence). The DNA for the CDR3 is TGTGCCAGCAGCACCGGAACTAGACCAGCGAAAGAGACCCAGTACTTC. Translating gives CASSTGTRPAKETQYF.

This chain links TRBV5-6 with TRBJ2-7; TRBD2 might be the D (7 bases). CDR3 length: 11 residues. Germline assignment: CDR1 SGHDT and CDR2 YYEEEE. Trimming cost V 7 bases and J 5 bases, with 10 bases left between them. The CDR3 reads CASGRGDEQYF. In nucleotides, the CDR3 is TGTGCCAGCGGGAGGGGGGACGAGCAGTACTTC. The full variable domain, completed using reference TRBV5-6 and TRBJ2-7, is DAGVTQSPTHLIKTRGQQVTLRCSPKSGHDTVSWYQQALGQGPQFIFQYYEEEERQRGNFPDRFSGHQFPNYSSELNVNALLLGDSALYLCASGRGDEQYFGPGTRLTVT.

This clonotype has ten or more counts. The chain couples TRBV10-3 to TRBJ2-7, with 10 bases that match TRBD2. The CDR3 has 15 residues. With V trimmed by 3 bases and J by 7 bases, 9 bases remained unmatched. In germline, CDR1 is ENHRY, CDR2 SYGVKD. CDR3 loop: CAISDSLAGAFEQYF. CDR3 DNA sequence: TGTGCCATCAGTGATTCTCTAGCGGGGGCCTTTGAGCAGTACTTC.

This clonotype was counted a few times. The CDR3 DNA reads TGTGCCAGCAGCCGTGGTAGTAGCGGGAGCGTGTACACCGGGGAGCTGTTTTTT. Its translation: CASSRGSSGSVYTGELFF. The chain is built from TRBV11-1 and TRBJ2-2; 9 bases map to TRBD2. V was clipped by 5 bases and J by 3 bases; unmatched bases: 13. The CDR3 spans 18 residues. Germline V CDR1 and CDR2: SGHAT, FQDESV (reference sequence).

This clonotype came up many times. DNA of the CDR3: TGTGCCAGCACCCCTCCAAGGGGACCCCTCCACTTT. It translates to CASTPPRGPLHF. The gene calls are TRBV28 and TRBJ1-6, with D possibly being TRBD1 (5 bases). Trimming took 7 bases from V and 12 from J, leaving 13 bases between them. Per the germline V gene, CDR1 is MDHEN and CDR2 is SYDVKM. The CDR3 is made up of 12 amino acids.

This clonotype appeared a few times. The V gene is TRBV27, the J gene TRBJ2-5, with TRBD1 identical over 10 bases. Germline V gene lookup returns CDR1 MNHEY and CDR2 SMNVEV (reference sequence). The J segment lost 4 bases and the V segment lost 5 bases, leaving 7 bases of the junction unmatched. The CDR3 runs to 15 residues. The CDR3 sequence is CASSTAGTGAETQYF. As DNA, the CDR3 is TGTGCCAGCAGTACAGCCGGGACAGGGGCAGAGACCCAGTACTTC.

The chain carries TRBV29-1 and TRBJ2-6, with unresolved D. This CDR3 comprises 12 residues. CDR1 and CDR2 from the germline V gene are SQVTM and ANQGSEA. Trimming pared 7 bases from V and 2 bases from J, leaving 6 bases between. The CDR3 DNA sequence: TGCAGCGCTCAAACTGGGGCCAACGTCCTGACTTTC. It specifies CSAQTGANVLTF.

This clonotype has at least ten counts. The J gene is TRBJ2-5, the V gene TRBV5-1, with a weak D call TRBD2 (6 bases). Germline CDR1 and CDR2: SGHRS and YFSETQ. V lost 5 bases and J lost 3, with 20 bases in between. CDR3 length: 16 amino acids. The chain's CDR3 is CASRVELAETEETQYF. The CDR3 DNA is TGCGCCAGCAGAGTGGAGTTAGCGGAAACAGAAGAGACCCAGTACTTC.

CDR3 coding DNA: TGTGCCAGCAGATGGGGCGGGAGAACAGATACGCAGTATTTT. Translating it yields CASRWGGRTDTQYF. The chain has TRBV28 and TRBJ2-3; 7 bases align to TRBD2. The CDR3 length is 14 residues. Germline V gives CDR1 MDHEN, CDR2 SYDVKM. J gave up 3 bases and V 6 bases, and 6 bases lay outside the gene matches. Looking up the rest from reference TRBV28 and TRBJ2-3 gives the full variable domain: DVKVTQSSRYLVKRTGEKVFLECVQDMDHENMFWYRQDPGLGLRLIYFSYDVKMKEKGDIPEGYSVSREKKERFSLILESASTNQTSMYLCASRWGGRTDTQYFGPGTRLTVL.

This clonotype was detected a few times. J is TRBJ2-3 and V is TRBV6-1; D may be TRBD1 or TRBD2 (6 bases each). V was trimmed by 6 bases and J by 2 bases, leaving 21 bases between them. The germline gives CDR1 MNHNS, CDR2 SASEGT. This CDR3 has 17 amino acids. The CDR3 bases are TGTGCCAGCAGGAAGGGGGGTAACTTTCCCAACACAGATACGCAGTATTTT. Protein sequence: CASRKGGNFPNTDTQYF.

The V gene is TRBV5-6, the J gene TRBJ2-7; D not certain. The length of the CDR3 is 12 residues. Germline CDR1 SGHDT, CDR2 YYEEEE. The V end lost 4 bases, the J end lost 3 bases, and 8 bases lay between the germline ends. In DNA, the CDR3 is TGTGCCAGCAGCCACGGTTACTACGAGCAGTACTTC. Protein product: CASSHGYYEQYF.

In this sample, this clonotype turned up a few times. This sequence joins TRBV7-2 and TRBJ2-5; 8 bases are shared with TRBD2. There are 15 residues in the CDR3. In germline, CDR1 is SGHTA, CDR2 FQGNSA. The trim removed 6 bases at V and 5 bases at J, leaving 11 bases unmatched. The CDR3 sequence is CASSEPGGPIETQYF. The DNA for the CDR3 is TGTGCCAGCAGTGAACCGGGAGGGCCGATTGAGACCCAGTACTTC.

This clonotype was found a few times. J is TRBJ2-2 and V is TRBV6-5, with D unresolved. The V end lost 8 bases, the J end lost 6 bases, and 10 bases lay between the germline ends. The germline V gene encodes CDR1 MNHEY and CDR2 SVGAGI. CDR3 length: 12 amino acids. The CDR3 coding sequence is TGTGCCAGCTTTCATGAGGCCGGGGAGCTGTTTTTT. Translation gives CASFHEAGELFF.